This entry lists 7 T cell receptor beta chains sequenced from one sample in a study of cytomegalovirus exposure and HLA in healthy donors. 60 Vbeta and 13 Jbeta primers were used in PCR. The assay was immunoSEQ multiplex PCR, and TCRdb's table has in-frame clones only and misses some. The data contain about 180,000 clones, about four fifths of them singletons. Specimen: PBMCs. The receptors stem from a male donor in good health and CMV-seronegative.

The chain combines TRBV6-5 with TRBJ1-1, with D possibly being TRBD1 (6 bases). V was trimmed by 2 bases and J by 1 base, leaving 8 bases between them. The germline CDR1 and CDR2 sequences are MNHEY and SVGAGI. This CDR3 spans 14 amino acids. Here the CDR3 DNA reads TGTGCCAGCAGTTACACGGGACAGAACACTGAAGCTTTCTTT. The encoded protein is CASSYTGQNTEAFF.

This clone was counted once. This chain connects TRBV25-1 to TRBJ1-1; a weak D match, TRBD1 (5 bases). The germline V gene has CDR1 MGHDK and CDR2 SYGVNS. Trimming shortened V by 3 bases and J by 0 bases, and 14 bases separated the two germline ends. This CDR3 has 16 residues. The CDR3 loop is CASSEDGGGLNTEAFF. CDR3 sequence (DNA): TGTGCCAGCAGTGAGGATGGGGGGGGTCTGAACACTGAAGCTTTCTTT.

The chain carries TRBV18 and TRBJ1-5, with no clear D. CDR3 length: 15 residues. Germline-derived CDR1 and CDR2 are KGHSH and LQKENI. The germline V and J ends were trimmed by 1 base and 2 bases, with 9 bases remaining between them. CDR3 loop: CASSPLEGGNQPQHF. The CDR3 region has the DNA TGTGCCAGCTCACCACTAGAGGGTGGCAATCAGCCCCAGCATTTT.

This CDR3 reads CASSPRVVANYGYTF. In DNA, the CDR3 is TGTGCCAGCAGCCCCAGGGTGGTAGCTAACTATGGCTACACCTTC. This sequence joins TRBV13 and TRBJ1-2; tentatively, D is TRBD1 (5 bases). Trimming left V 5 bases short and J 0 bases short, with 13 bases between. The V gene's germline CDR1 is PRHDT and CDR2 FYEKMQ (reference sequence). The CDR3 is 15 residues long.

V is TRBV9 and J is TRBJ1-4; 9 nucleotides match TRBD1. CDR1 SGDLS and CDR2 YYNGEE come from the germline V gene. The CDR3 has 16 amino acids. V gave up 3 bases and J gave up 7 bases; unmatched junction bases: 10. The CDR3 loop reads CASSALQGAHPEKLFF. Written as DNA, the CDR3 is TGTGCCAGCAGCGCACTACAGGGGGCGCACCCTGAAAAACTGTTTTTT.

The CDR3, as DNA: TGTGCCAGTAGTATTAACCCGAGGGGGCCGGAGACCCAGTACTTC. Translation gives CASSINPRGPETQYF. The chain is built from TRBV19 and TRBJ2-5, with TRBD1 matching 7 bases. The CDR3 covers 15 residues. In germline, CDR1 is LNHDA, CDR2 SQIVND (reference sequence). V was pared by 3 bases and J by 5 bases, with 9 bases of the junction left unmatched. Filled out from reference TRBV19 and TRBJ2-5, the complete variable domain reads DGGITQSPKYLFRKEGQNVTLSCEQNLNHDAMYWYRQDPGQGLRLIYYSQIVNDFQKGDIAEGYSVSREKKESFPLTVTSAQKNPTAFYLCASSINPRGPETQYFGPGTRLLVL.

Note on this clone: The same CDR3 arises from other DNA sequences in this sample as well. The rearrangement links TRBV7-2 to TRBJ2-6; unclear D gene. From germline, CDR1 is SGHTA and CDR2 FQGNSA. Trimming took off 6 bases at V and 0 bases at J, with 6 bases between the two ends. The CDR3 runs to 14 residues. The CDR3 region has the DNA TGTGCCAGCAGTTCCAGCTCTGGGGCCAACGTCCTGACTTTC. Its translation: CASSSSSGANVLTF.